This T cell receptor (beta chain) derives from a study of metastatic and nonmetastatic thyroid tumors. Study-level background: Samples came from malignant and benign thyroid patients, and repertoires were compared across blood and tumor or nodule tissue.

Every patient underwent thyroid surgery untreated. CDR1 and CDR2 (germline): SGHAT, FQNNGV. The CDR3 has 18 amino acids. Trimming shortened V by 0 bases and J by 0 bases, and 15 bases separated the two germline ends. With MiXCR, TCRdb reprocessed the PCR reads. The data contain around 4,000 clones, about 32% of them seen just once; the ten biggest clones take up around two fifths. Sequencing was performed on adjacent normal tissue. The source of this sequence is a male donor with papillary thyroid cancer or a benign thyroid nodule (not recorded which). Some clones in this sample may be carry-over from other donors' samples. The chain couples TRBV11-2 to TRBJ1-3; D ambiguous. CDR3 loop: CASSLDQRQFISGNTIYF. In nucleotides, the CDR3 is TGTGCCAGCAGCTTAGATCAGCGTCAGTTTATCTCTGGAAACACCATATATTTT.